These 30 T cell receptor beta chains came from one sample sequenced in a study of regulatory T cells in long-lasting Graves disease. Building of the TCR beta libraries involved iRepertoire HTBI primers and Arm-PCR of CDR3 regions. Each CDR3 protein is one row after TCRdb ran MiXCR on the multiplex PCR reads. The sample lists some 600,000 distinct CDR3 sequences, around 16% occurring once. Time point given: newly diagnosed GD, antithyroid drugs for less than 3 months. Construction of the TCR library relied on RNA isolated from PBMCs. In addition, the sample was reused for a study of T cells in Graves' hyperthyroidism and ophthalmopathy.

Sequenced here: peripheral blood mononuclear cells (PBMCs), sampled at new diagnosis, from a patient treated with antithyroid drugs. Source of these receptors: a man aged 18 to 29 with Graves disease.

V usage is TRBV6-2 or TRBV6-3 and J usage is TRBJ2-7, with 15 bases aligning to TRBD2. Germline CDR1 and CDR2: MNHEY and SVGEGT. The V gene end was trimmed by 6 bases and the J gene end by 4 bases; junction bases not matched to a gene: 7. CDR3 length: 16 amino acids. CDR3 DNA: TGTGCCAGCAGGGGCTCCGGGACTAGCGGGAGGTACGAGCAGTACTTC. It yields the protein CASRGSGTSGRYEQYF.

This clonotype was picked up many times. V is TRBV7-8 and J is TRBJ1-5; 8 positions agree with TRBD1. The CDR3 totals 16 residues. The germline CDR1 and CDR2 sequences are SGHVS and FQNEAQ. V gave up 1 base and J gave up 1 base; unmatched junction bases: 3. The CDR3, as DNA: TGTGCCAGCAGCTTAGACAGGGGGGGCAGCAATCAGCCCCAGCATTTT. Encoded protein: CASSLDRGGSNQPQHF.

This clonotype was recorded at least ten times. The rearrangement joins TRBV7-9 to TRBJ1-1; D is unclear. CDR3 size: 12 residues. With 10 bases removed from V and 1 base from J, the gap between germline ends came to 10 bases. CDR1 and CDR2 from the germline V gene are SEHNR and FQNEAQ (reference sequence). In DNA, the CDR3 is TGTGCCACCCCAGAGAGGAACACTGAAGCTTTCTTT. Protein: CATPERNTEAFF. The whole variable domain, remainder taken from reference TRBV7-9 and TRBJ1-1, is DTGVSQNPRHKITKRGQNVTFRCDPISEHNRLYWYRQTLGQGPEFLTYFQNEAQLEKSRLLSDRFSAERPKGSFSTLEIQRTEQGDSAMYLCATPERNTEAFFGQGTRLTVV.

The V gene is TRBV5-1, the J gene TRBJ1-4; 8 bases map to TRBD1. Trimming cost V 4 bases and J 3 bases; bases outside gene matches: 5. CDR1 SGHRS and CDR2 YFSETQ come from the germline V gene. This CDR3 is 15 amino acids long. This chain's CDR3 is CASSGWTGPNEKLFF. In DNA, the CDR3 is TGCGCCAGCAGCGGATGGACAGGGCCTAATGAAAAACTGTTTTTT.

A remark on this clonotype: Since the CDR3 does not end with the conserved phenylalanine or tryptophan, this likely comes from a read error. The V call is TRBV12-3 or TRBV12-4, the J call TRBJ1-2; 8 bases map to TRBD1. This CDR3 has 13 amino acids. Trimming removed 5 bases from V and 6 bases from J; junction bases left unmatched: 5. CDR3 in DNA: TGTGCCAGCAGTCAACAGGGGGTTGATGGCTACACCCTC. Amino acid sequence: CASSQQGVDGYTL.

The CDR3 region is CASSGSSGSGADTQYF. CDR3 nucleotides: TGTGCCAGCAGCGGGAGCAGCGGGAGTGGGGCAGATACGCAGTATTTT. The chain uses TRBV6-1 and TRBJ2-3; 8 bases match TRBD2. CDR1 and CDR2 from the germline V gene are MNHNS and SASEGT. The CDR3 contains 16 residues. Germline trimming cut 6 bases from V and 4 bases from J; bases unmatched to any gene: 12.

This clonotype was observed at least ten times. The rearrangement links TRBV7-8 to TRBJ2-1, with a weak D call TRBD2 (5 bases). V lost 5 bases and J 5 bases, leaving 10 bases between the germline ends. Germline lookup yields CDR1 SGHVS and CDR2 FQNEAQ. The CDR3 loop spans 13 amino acids. The CDR3 DNA reads TGTGCCAGCAGCCCCGGACTTAACAATGAGCAGTTCTTC. This translates into CASSPGLNNEQFF. Filled out from reference TRBV7-8 and TRBJ2-1, the complete variable domain reads GAGVSQSPRYKVAKRGQDVALRCDPISGHVSLFWYQQALGQGPEFLTYFQNEAQLDKSGLPSDRFFAERPEGSVSTLKIQRTQQEDSAVYLCASSPGLNNEQFFGPGTRLTVL.

Many counts were recorded for this clonotype. The V and J genes are TRBV5-1 and TRBJ2-3, with 8 bases that match TRBD1. The trim removed 4 bases at V and 1 base at J, leaving 2 bases unmatched. Germline assignment: CDR1 SGHRS and CDR2 YFSETQ. This CDR3 has 14 residues. In DNA, the CDR3 is TGCGCCAGCAGCGTCAGGGGGCGCACAGATACGCAGTATTTT. Protein product: CASSVRGRTDTQYF.

Ten or more counts support this clonotype. The rearrangement joins TRBV7-3 to TRBJ2-1, with TRBD2 matching over 11 bases. The CDR3 length is 17 residues. Germline lookup yields CDR1 SGHTA and CDR2 FQGTGA. The J segment lost 5 bases and the V segment lost 5 bases, leaving 11 bases of the junction unmatched. CDR3 amino acids: CASSPTPGTSGNNEQFF. In DNA, the CDR3 is TGTGCCAGCAGCCCAACGCCGGGGACTAGCGGTAACAATGAGCAGTTCTTC.

This clonotype has more than one count but fewer than ten. CDR3 DNA: TGCAGTCCCGCCCGACCGGGGGTAGTAGACGAGCAGTACTTC. Encoded protein: CSPARPGVVDEQYF. The chain combines TRBV20-1 with TRBJ2-7; weak D call: TRBD2 (6 bases). The CDR3 is made up of 14 amino acids. CDR1 and CDR2 from the germline V gene are DFQATT and SNEGSKA (reference sequence). V gave up 8 bases and J gave up 5 bases, with 22 bases separating them.

The chain uses TRBV7-9 and TRBJ1-1; the match to TRBD1 covers 11 bases. The V gene end was trimmed by 7 bases and the J gene end by 4 bases; junction bases not matched to a gene: 11. The CDR3 length is 16 residues. Germline V lookup: CDR1 SEHNR, CDR2 FQNEAQ (reference sequence). The CDR3 DNA sequence: TGTGCCAGCACTTCACTCGGGACAGGGGGAGCCACTGAAGCTTTCTTT. Its protein is CASTSLGTGGATEAFF.

V and J are TRBV6-1 and TRBJ1-1; no definite D call. The CDR3 has 15 amino acids. The V end was cut by 4 bases, the J end by 6 bases, with 18 bases between. Per germline, CDR1 MNHNS and CDR2 SASEGT. The CDR3 spells CASSGKGGSSAEAFF. The CDR3 region has the DNA TGTGCCAGCAGTGGAAAGGGAGGGTCGTCCGCTGAAGCTTTCTTT.

This clonotype has ten or more counts. The V and J genes are TRBV3-1 and TRBJ2-1, with TRBD2 matching over 9 bases. Matching the DNA end better, TRBJ2-5 makes the J call doubtful. Germline CDR1 LGHDT, CDR2 YNNKEL (reference sequence). The CDR3 loop spans 15 amino acids. The CDR3 region is CASSRIAGVQETQYF. The CDR3, as DNA: TGTGCCAGCAGCCGAATAGCGGGAGTTCAAGAGACCCAGTACTTC.

V is TRBV5-1 and J is TRBJ2-7, with a weak D call TRBD2 (5 bases). CDR1 and CDR2 from the germline V gene are SGHRS and YFSETQ. The CDR3 loop spans 16 amino acids. V was clipped by 4 bases and J by 2 bases, with 19 bases between them. DNA of the CDR3: TGCGCCAGCAGCCGCAGCGAGAGTAGCGATGCCTACGAGCAGTACTTC. This sequence encodes CASSRSESSDAYEQYF.

The chain couples TRBV2 to TRBJ1-3, with D tentatively TRBD1 (5 bases). The CDR3 spans 15 residues. Trimming removed 3 bases from V and 2 bases from J, with 11 bases in between. CDR1 is SNHLY and CDR2 is FYNNEI in the germline V gene. This CDR3 reads CASSEGPKPGNTIYF. The CDR3 DNA reads as TGTGCCAGCAGTGAGGGACCCAAGCCTGGAAACACCATATATTTT.

This clonotype was counted between two and nine times. V and J are TRBV5-1 and TRBJ2-1; D is undetermined. Deletions cut 1 base from V and 8 bases from J, with 13 bases between. CDR1 is SGHRS, CDR2 YFSETQ, per germline. The CDR3 totals 14 residues. In nucleotides, the CDR3 is TGCGCCAGCAGCTTGAACTCCGGCCGGGATGAGCAGTTCTTC. Encoded protein: CASSLNSGRDEQFF.

This clonotype occurred a few times. The chain uses TRBV10-2 and TRBJ2-1; 16 bases are a match to TRBD2. The CDR3 totals 20 residues. Unmatched junction bases numbered 8, after V lost 2 bases and J lost 1 base. Looked up from germline, CDR1 is WSHSY and CDR2 is SAAADI. The CDR3 sequence is CASSETWGTSGRASYNEQFF. CDR3 bases: TGCGCCAGCAGTGAGACATGGGGGACTAGCGGGAGGGCTTCCTACAATGAGCAGTTCTTC.

The chain links TRBV20-1 to TRBJ2-7; D is uncertain. Germline CDR1 DFQATT, CDR2 SNEGSKA (reference sequence). Trimming cost V 1 base and J 2 bases, with 9 bases left between them. The CDR3 has 13 residues. The CDR3 DNA sequence: TGCAGTGCTAGAGCTCCGGTTACCTACGAGCAGTACTTC. Translating it yields CSARAPVTYEQYF.

V gene TRBV30 combines with J gene TRBJ1-3, with D possibly TRBD1 on 5 matching bases. The CDR3 extends over 15 amino acids. Germline V lookup: CDR1 GTSNPN, CDR2 SVGIG (reference sequence). The V end was cut by 3 bases, the J end by 4 bases, with 16 bases between. CDR3 in DNA: TGTGCCTGGAGACCGACGGGGGGAGACGGAAACACCATATATTTT. Residues: CAWRPTGGDGNTIYF.

This clonotype was recorded many times. The genes are TRBV6-1 and TRBJ1-2; the match to TRBD1 covers 9 bases. CDR3 length equals 13 residues. CDR1 MNHNS and CDR2 SASEGT come from the germline V gene. The V and J ends lost 11 bases and 1 base, in that order; junction bases with no gene match: 5. In DNA, the CDR3 is TGTGCCTCCGGGACAGGGAATAACTATGGCTACACCTTC. Translated: CASGTGNNYGYTF.

This clonotype appeared many times. The chain combines TRBV29-1 with TRBJ2-1; D may be TRBD1 (5 bases). V dropped 4 bases and J dropped 1 base, with 11 bases sitting between them. The CDR3 is 14 residues long. The V gene's germline CDR1 is SQVTM and CDR2 ANQGSEA. CDR3 loop: CSVGRRVSYNEQFF. CDR3 nucleotides: TGCAGCGTTGGTCGCAGGGTTTCCTACAATGAGCAGTTCTTC.

The chain employs TRBV7-9 and TRBJ1-4; D may be TRBD1 (5 bases). V was pared by 5 bases and J by 10 bases, with 11 bases between. CDR1 and CDR2 from the germline V gene are SEHNR and FQNEAQ (reference sequence). The CDR3 contains 12 residues. In DNA form, the CDR3 reads TGTGCCAGCAGCCGGGGCAGGAGAAAACTGTTTTTT. Residues: CASSRGRRKLFF.

This clonotype was seen only a few times. V usage is TRBV27 and J usage is TRBJ1-2; 7 bases map to TRBD1. Losses at the gene ends were 6 bases for V and 1 base for J; bases not matched to a gene: 5. This CDR3 spans 14 amino acids. Germline loops: CDR1 MNHEY, CDR2 SMNVEV (reference sequence). CDR3 sequence: CASRGTADNYGYTF. The CDR3 DNA reads TGTGCCAGCAGGGGGACAGCTGATAACTATGGCTACACCTTC.

With respect to this clonotype: This may come from a read error, since a much larger clone is one base off. The conserved final phenylalanine or tryptophan is absent from the CDR3, which likely points to a read error. This sequence joins TRBV5-6 and TRBJ2-1, with D perhaps matching TRBD1 (5 bases). Trimming shortened V by 5 bases and J by 6 bases, and 9 bases separated the two germline ends. Germline values: CDR1 SGHDT, CDR2 YYEEEE. CDR3 size: 12 residues. CDR3 sequence (DNA): TGTGCCAGCAGGTTCAGGGTCAATGAGCAGTTCTCC. It encodes CASRFRVNEQFS.

This clonotype was observed a few times. The rearrangement joins TRBV10-1 to TRBJ2-2; the match to TRBD2 covers 10 bases. Germline V gives CDR1 WNHNN, CDR2 SYGVQD (reference sequence). This CDR3 is built from 18 residues. V lost 5 bases to trimming and J lost 0 bases; unmatched junction nucleotides: 9. For the CDR3, the DNA is TGCGCCAGCAGTACGACTAGCGGGCTGGATTCGAACACCGGGGAGCTGTTTTTT. Translating it yields CASSTTSGLDSNTGELFF.

This clonotype was recorded many times. The chain couples TRBV10-3 to TRBJ2-5, with 9 bases aligning to TRBD2. This CDR3 region has 15 residues. V lost 6 bases and J lost 5; bases outside the gene matches: 10. CDR1 ENHRY and CDR2 SYGVKD come from the germline V gene. CDR3 region: CAIRAGSGSFETQYF. DNA of the CDR3: TGTGCCATCAGGGCGGGTAGCGGGAGTTTCGAGACCCAGTACTTC.

This clonotype was counted only a few times. This chain connects TRBV20-1 to TRBJ2-5; D might be TRBD1 (5 bases). This CDR3 spans 16 amino acids. Per germline, CDR1 DFQATT and CDR2 SNEGSKA (reference sequence). Trimming pared 6 bases from V and 1 base from J, leaving 21 bases between. CDR3 nucleotides: TGCAGTGCCTATCTTCTCGCAGACAGCTTCCAAGAGACCCAGTACTTC. Translated: CSAYLLADSFQETQYF.

This clonotype was found a few times. As DNA, the CDR3 is TGCGCCAGCAGCTCCCCCGACGGGATTAGCTCCTACGAGCAGTACTTC. Amino acid sequence: CASSSPDGISSYEQYF. The gene calls are TRBV5-1 and TRBJ2-7, with D possibly matching TRBD2 (5 bases). The V end was cut by 3 bases, the J end by 0 bases, with 16 bases between. The CDR3 totals 16 residues. CDR1 is SGHRS and CDR2 is YFSETQ in the germline V gene.

V and J are TRBV7-9 and TRBJ2-1, with TRBD2 identical over 11 bases. Germline V gene data show CDR1 as SEHNR and CDR2 as FQNEAQ (reference sequence). The length of the CDR3 is 13 residues. V lost 8 bases to trimming and J lost 7 bases; unmatched junction nucleotides: 4. The CDR3 region has the DNA TGTGCCAGCCATATAGCGGGGGGGAATGAGCAGTTCTTC. Translated: CASHIAGGNEQFF.

This clonotype has just a few counts. The CDR3 DNA reads as TGTGCCAGCTCGCTCCTGCCACGGGAGACCCAGTACTTC. This codes for CASSLLPRETQYF. The rearrangement uses TRBV5-4 and TRBJ2-5; D unresolved. The CDR3 runs to 13 residues. Per germline, CDR1 SGHNT and CDR2 YYREEE (reference sequence). V lost 7 bases, J lost 5 bases, and 15 bases lay in between.